This T cell receptor beta chain comes out of a study of shared clonotypes between healthy human individuals. Study-wide context: Sampling drew on donors who were a couple of women and a few men aged 18 to 49. Study findings and constraints: Clonotypes not shared had lower generation probabilities than those common to all four donors.

Researchers partitioned CD4+ cells into CD45RA+ naive and CD45RA-negative memory subsets. Germline assignment: CDR1 MDHEN and CDR2 SYDVKM. CDR3 length equals 13 residues. The germline V and J ends were trimmed by 7 bases and 0 bases, with 9 bases remaining between them. Original analysis: Filtering differed, since immunoSEQ gave only junction sequences and no quality scores. Repertoires were generated with immunoSEQ multiplex PCR, while TCRdb's copy carries only in-frame clones and drops some. V and J calls and clone size follow that table, whereas D and trimming were derived from the DNA. The sample records approximately 2.5 million clones, approximately 94% being singletons. Of note for this clone: The antigen remains unidentified.

The receptor's source is a man aged 18 to 29 in good health. Some clones in this sample may be carry-over from other donors' samples. The specimen sequenced was naive CD4+ T cells from PBMCs. Subset defined: CD45RA+ positively selected. J is TRBJ2-5 and V is TRBV28, with D perhaps TRBD2 (5 bases). As DNA, the CDR3 is TGTGCCAGCAATACGGGGTACCAAGAGACCCAGTACTTC. This encodes CASNTGYQETQYF. Full variable domain (rest looked up from reference TRBV28 and TRBJ2-5): DVKVTQSSRYLVKRTGEKVFLECVQDMDHENMFWYRQDPGLGLRLIYFSYDVKMKEKGDIPEGYSVSREKKERFSLILESASTNQTSMYLCASNTGYQETQYFGPGTRLLVL.